A single sample is the source of the 29 T cell receptor beta chains below, sequenced in a study of shared clonotypes between healthy human individuals. Profiling relied on immunoSEQ multiplex PCR, and the TCRdb table lists in-frame clones only, not all of them. This sample yields about 2.5 million clones, of which approximately 90% are seen a single time; around 0.4% belongs to the top ten. Sequenced input: naive CD4+ T cells from PBMCs. Subset meaning: CD45RA+ positively selected. All receptors come from a man younger than 35 in good health. Some clones in this sample may be carry-over from other donors' samples.

This rearrangement joins TRBV4-2 to TRBJ1-2; 8 bases map to TRBD1. Per the germline V gene, CDR1 is LGHNA and CDR2 is YNFKEQ. V shed 0 bases, J shed 8 bases, and the junction held 26 bases outside the gene matches. This CDR3 contains 21 residues. CDR3 DNA: TGTGCCAGCAGCCAAGACTTAGCCCACGCCGGCGGCAGGGGGCTCTTTAGCGGCTACACCTTC. Amino acid sequence: CASSQDLAHAGGRGLFSGYTF.

A remark on this clone: The same CDR3 arises from other DNA sequences in this sample as well. The rearrangement links TRBV5-1 to TRBJ2-3, with TRBD1 matching over 10 bases. Losses at the gene ends were 4 bases for V and 6 bases for J; bases not matched to a gene: 2. The CDR3 has 13 residues. CDR1 and CDR2 from the germline V gene are SGHRS and YFSETQ. The CDR3 DNA follows: TGCGCCAGCAGCGTGGGACAGGGGGATACGCAGTATTTT. Its translation is CASSVGQGDTQYF.

The V and J genes are TRBV7-9 and TRBJ2-6, with 7 positions matching TRBD1. Germline loops: CDR1 SEHNR, CDR2 FQNEAQ (reference sequence). The CDR3 length is 16 residues. J was trimmed by 0 bases and V by 6 bases; bases with no gene match: 5. The CDR3 DNA reads TGTGCCAGCAGATTCGCAGGGGGCTCTGGGGCCAACGTCCTGACTTTC. Encoded protein: CASRFAGGSGANVLTF.

The CDR3, as DNA: TGCAGCGTTGAAGATCGCGGGAGGGGCACCGGGGAGCTGTTTTTT. Amino acids: CSVEDRGRGTGELFF. The rearrangement links TRBV29-1 to TRBJ2-2; 9 positions match TRBD2. The CDR3 runs to 15 residues. Germline CDR1 reads SQVTM; CDR2 reads ANQGSEA. J was trimmed by 4 bases and V by 0 bases; bases with no gene match: 3.

This sequence joins TRBV14 and TRBJ2-3, with D tentatively TRBD1 (7 bases). Trimming took off 4 bases at V and 3 bases at J, with 14 bases between the two ends. Germline assignment: CDR1 SGHDN and CDR2 FVKESK. CDR3 length: 15 residues. DNA for the CDR3: TGTGCCAGCAGCCCGACGACAGGGAGGACAGATACGCAGTATTTT. Its protein is CASSPTTGRTDTQYF.

This clone occurred once. It is unclear where the CDR3 begins or ends on the DNA, so no DNA is shown, and the CDR3 is as TCRdb lists it. The V gene is TRBV5-8, the J gene TRBJ2-7; the tabulated D call, TRBD1, remains unverified against the DNA. The CDR3 spans 13 residues, counting both ends. Per germline, CDR1 SGHTS and CDR2 YDEGEE. The CDR3 region is CASSRVGTGSRHF.

This clone was observed a handful of times. V gene TRBV9 combines with J gene TRBJ1-1; maybe TRBD1 (5 bases). Germline V CDR1 and CDR2: SGDLS, YYNGEE. The CDR3 runs to 13 residues. Trimming took off 4 bases at V and 0 bases at J, with 7 bases between the two ends. CDR3 in DNA: TGTGCCAGCAGCTCCAGGGTGAACACTGAAGCTTTCTTT. It specifies CASSSRVNTEAFF.

This chain joins TRBV28 and TRBJ2-7, with 8 bases aligning to TRBD2. CDR1 is MDHEN, CDR2 SYDVKM, per germline. Trimming cost V 7 bases and J 0 bases; bases outside gene matches: 5. The CDR3 runs 14 residues. The CDR3 nucleotides are TGTGCCAGCACCCGGGGGGGAAGCTCCTACGAGCAGTACTTC. Amino acids: CASTRGGSSYEQYF.

The chain combines TRBV7-3 with TRBJ2-3; the D gene is possibly TRBD2 (6 bases). The CDR3 is 15 amino acids. CDR1 and CDR2 from the germline V gene are SGHTA and FQGTGA. Between the trimmed V and J ends, which lost 5 bases and 2 bases, there was a span of 14 bases. The CDR3 DNA sequence: TGTGCCAGCAGCGTTCGGGCGGGGTTCACAGATACGCAGTATTTT. As protein: CASSVRAGFTDTQYF.

The CDR3 loop is CASSPIPGTSSNYNEQFF. The CDR3 DNA reads as TGTGCCAGCAGTCCCATTCCGGGAACATCTTCGAACTACAATGAGCAGTTCTTC. The rearrangement joins TRBV28 to TRBJ2-1; D may be TRBD2 (5 bases). The CDR3 extends over 18 amino acids. Germline loops: CDR1 MDHEN, CDR2 SYDVKM. Trimming stripped 5 bases from V and 3 bases from J, with 23 bases between.

On this clone itself: Other DNA sequences in this sample translate to the same CDR3. This chain connects TRBV10-1 to TRBJ2-3; D is ambiguous. There are 12 residues in the CDR3. Trimming stripped 6 bases from V and 0 bases from J, with 4 bases between. The germline V gene has CDR1 WNHNN and CDR2 SYGVQD (reference sequence). CDR3 in DNA: TGCGCCAGCAGCGAAAGCACAGATACGCAGTATTTT. Translation: CASSESTDTQYF.

The CDR3 region is CASSSVAGGPQNEQFF. For the CDR3, the DNA is TGTGCCAGCAGCTCAGTAGCGGGAGGGCCACAGAATGAGCAGTTCTTC. This rearrangement joins TRBV5-4 to TRBJ2-1; 11 positions match TRBD2. This CDR3 spans 16 amino acids. CDR1 and CDR2 from the germline V gene are SGHNT and YYREEE (reference sequence). V gave up 3 bases and J gave up 7 bases; unmatched junction bases: 9.

About this clone: Other DNA sequences in this specimen translate into the identical CDR3. V is TRBV5-1 and J is TRBJ2-2; TRBD2 aligns across 8 bases. Germline V gene data show CDR1 as SGHRS and CDR2 as YFSETQ. Trimming at V came to 0 bases and at J to 1 base, leaving 2 bases not matched to a gene. This CDR3 region has 16 residues. CDR3 residues: CASSLGLAGNTGELFF. CDR3 DNA: TGCGCCAGCAGCTTGGGCCTAGCGGGGAACACCGGGGAGCTGTTTTTT.

This clone was detected a few times. This chain connects TRBV11-2 to TRBJ1-1; D is undetermined. This CDR3 spans 14 amino acids. Trimming took 1 base from V and 11 from J, leaving 17 bases between them. CDR1 and CDR2 (germline): SGHAT, FQNNGV. The chain's CDR3 is CASSLGGSRVGAFF. The CDR3 bases are TGTGCCAGCAGCTTAGGCGGCAGCCGAGTTGGGGCTTTCTTT. The variable domain in full, with the rest retrieved from reference TRBV11-2 and TRBJ1-1, is EAGVAQSPRYKIIEKRQSVAFWCNPISGHATLYWYQQILGQGPKLLIQFQNNGVVDDSQLPKDRFSAERLKGVDSTLKIQPAKLEDSAVYLCASSLGGSRVGAFFGQGTRLTVV.

This chain uses TRBV19 with TRBJ2-2; no clear D gene. Trimming shortened V by 5 bases and J by 4 bases, and 8 bases separated the two germline ends. The CDR3 length is 13 residues. Germline V gives CDR1 LNHDA, CDR2 SQIVND (reference sequence). The CDR3 DNA sequence: TGTGCCAGTAGTCTGTGGTCCACCGGGGAGCTGTTTTTT. It codes for CASSLWSTGELFF. The full variable domain, its missing parts supplied by reference TRBV19 and TRBJ2-2, is DGGITQSPKYLFRKEGQNVTLSCEQNLNHDAMYWYRQDPGQGLRLIYYSQIVNDFQKGDIAEGYSVSREKKESFPLTVTSAQKNPTAFYLCASSLWSTGELFFGEGSRLTVL.

The chain recombines TRBV9 with TRBJ2-2; 8 bases align to TRBD2. Germline V CDR1 and CDR2: SGDLS, YYNGEE. This CDR3 spans 17 amino acids. V gave up 0 bases and J gave up 6 bases; unmatched junction bases: 10. The CDR3 DNA follows: TGTGCCAGCAGCGTAGTTGGAGCGGGAGTTGGTCCCGGGGAGCTGTTTTTT. Residues: CASSVVGAGVGPGELFF.

The rearrangement joins TRBV11-2 to TRBJ2-3; no reliable D call. The CDR3 contains 14 residues. Germline values: CDR1 SGHAT, CDR2 FQNNGV. Deletions cut 5 bases from V and 6 bases from J, with 15 bases between. CDR3 region: CASSPGRAGDTQYF. In DNA form, the CDR3 reads TGTGCCAGCAGCCCAGGACGGGCCGGGGATACGCAGTATTTT.

The CDR3 DNA follows: TGCGCCAGCAGCCCGTCCGACCGGGACACAGATACGCAGTATTTT. This translates into CASSPSDRDTDTQYF. The chain has TRBV5-1 and TRBJ2-3, with D possibly being TRBD2 (5 bases). Trimming took off 4 bases at V and 2 bases at J, with 14 bases between the two ends. Germline lookup yields CDR1 SGHRS and CDR2 YFSETQ. The CDR3 consists of 15 residues. Full variable domain (remainder filled in from reference TRBV5-1 and TRBJ2-3): KAGVTQTPRYLIKTRGQQVTLSCSPISGHRSVSWYQQTPGQGLQFLFEYFSETQRNKGNFPGRFSGRQFSNSRSEMNVSTLELGDSALYLCASSPSDRDTDTQYFGPGTRLTVL.

The rearrangement links TRBV5-8 to TRBJ1-3; D gene ambiguous. Germline loops: CDR1 SGHTS, CDR2 YDEGEE. The V and J ends lost 2 bases and 1 base respectively, with 7 bases between them. This CDR3 spans 14 amino acids. The CDR3 DNA is TGTGCCAGCAGCTTATACGGGTCTGGAAACACCATATATTTT. This translates into CASSLYGSGNTIYF. Using reference TRBV5-8 and TRBJ1-3 for the parts outside the CDR3, the full variable domain is EAGVTQSPTHLIKTRGQQATLRCSPISGHTSVYWYQQALGLGLQFLLWYDEGEERNRGNFPPRFSGRQFPNYSSELNVNALELEDSALYLCASSLYGSGNTIYFGEGSWLTVV.

The chain carries TRBV6-5 and TRBJ2-5, with D uncertain. Between the trimmed V and J ends, which lost 0 bases and 9 bases, there was a span of 17 bases. In germline, CDR1 is MNHEY, CDR2 SVGAGI. CDR3 size: 15 residues. CDR3 in DNA: TGTGCCAGCAGTTACTCTGGGGTGCCCGGACGGGCCCAGTACTTC. It translates to CASSYSGVPGRAQYF.

The V call is TRBV15, the J call TRBJ1-2; possibly TRBD1 for D (5 bases). From germline, CDR1 is LNHNV and CDR2 YYDKDF (reference sequence). The CDR3 extends over 15 amino acids. The V gene lost 0 bases and the J gene lost 2 bases, with 10 bases spanning the gap. The CDR3 protein is CATSRDWTPNYGYTF. CDR3 DNA: TGTGCCACCAGCAGAGATTGGACACCCAACTATGGCTACACCTTC.

Of note for this clone: A read error may account for a junction end that differs from germline. This chain uses TRBV7-9 with TRBJ2-7, with D possibly matching TRBD1 (6 bases). The CDR3 loop spans 11 amino acids. Germline CDR1 reads SEHNR; CDR2 reads FQNEAQ (reference sequence). This chain's CDR3 is CASSSNKSDRF. CDR3 DNA sequence: TGTGCCAGCAGCTCGAATAAAAGTGACAGGTTC.

The chain has TRBV11-2 and TRBJ2-2, with a possible D match to TRBD2 (5 bases). Germline-derived CDR1 and CDR2 are SGHAT and FQNNGV. The CDR3 runs to 15 residues. Trimming cost V 8 bases and J 4 bases, with 17 bases left between them. The CDR3 loop reads CASRRPGSGTGELFF. The CDR3 coding sequence is TGTGCCAGCCGCCGGCCGGGGTCGGGCACCGGGGAGCTGTTTTTT. The entire variable domain, with the rest obtained from reference TRBV11-2 and TRBJ2-2, is as follows: EAGVAQSPRYKIIEKRQSVAFWCNPISGHATLYWYQQILGQGPKLLIQFQNNGVVDDSQLPKDRFSAERLKGVDSTLKIQPAKLEDSAVYLCASRRPGSGTGELFFGEGSRLTVL.

This chain links TRBV7-2 with TRBJ2-5; 10 bases line up with TRBD2. This CDR3 is 17 amino acids long. The ends lost 3 bases at V and 4 bases at J; junction bases unmatched: 11. Germline V lookup: CDR1 SGHTA, CDR2 FQGNSA. CDR3 residues: CASSFFRTSGRGETQYF. The CDR3 coding sequence is TGTGCCAGCAGCTTTTTTCGGACTAGCGGAAGGGGAGAGACCCAGTACTTC.

The chain employs TRBV19 and TRBJ2-2; 10 positions match TRBD2. CDR3 length: 16 residues. Germline V gene lookup returns CDR1 LNHDA and CDR2 SQIVND (reference sequence). The ends lost 4 bases at V and 4 bases at J; junction bases unmatched: 6. The DNA of the CDR3 is TGTGCCAGTAGTACACGGACTAGCGGAATCACCGGGGAGCTGTTTTTT. Translated: CASSTRTSGITGELFF.

In its sample, this clone was seen once. The J gene is TRBJ1-4, the V gene TRBV6-5; 7 bases are a match to TRBD1. CDR1 is MNHEY, CDR2 SVGAGI, per germline. The CDR3 totals 15 residues. J was trimmed by 7 bases and V by 5 bases; bases with no gene match: 10. CDR3 sequence: CASSGRGRVGEKLFF. CDR3 bases: TGTGCCAGCAGTGGAAGGGGGCGCGTAGGTGAAAAACTGTTTTTT.

The chain has TRBV10-3 and TRBJ2-5; 8 nucleotides line up with TRBD1. Germline values: CDR1 ENHRY, CDR2 SYGVKD. CDR3 size: 18 residues. J gave up 2 bases and V 4 bases, and 15 bases lay outside the gene matches. The CDR3 sequence is CAISVHHGTGGIQETQYF. For the CDR3, the DNA is TGTGCCATCAGTGTTCACCACGGGACAGGTGGGATTCAAGAGACCCAGTACTTC.

The J gene is TRBJ2-3, the V gene TRBV7-6; weak D call: TRBD1 (6 bases). The V end lost 0 bases, the J end lost 0 bases, and 10 bases lay between the germline ends. The germline gives CDR1 SGHVS, CDR2 FNYEAQ. The CDR3 has 16 amino acids. The CDR3 here is CASSLAGQPSTDTQYF. CDR3 nucleotides: TGTGCCAGCAGCTTAGCGGGACAACCAAGCACAGATACGCAGTATTTT.

This clone was counted between two and nine times. This chain connects TRBV10-2 to TRBJ1-3; no definite D call. V lost 8 bases to trimming and J lost 6 bases, with 5 bases between them. Germline V lookup: CDR1 WSHSY, CDR2 SAAADI. This CDR3 comprises 10 residues. The CDR3 region has the DNA TGCGCCAGCTGGAAAAACACCATATATTTT. It translates to CASWKNTIYF.